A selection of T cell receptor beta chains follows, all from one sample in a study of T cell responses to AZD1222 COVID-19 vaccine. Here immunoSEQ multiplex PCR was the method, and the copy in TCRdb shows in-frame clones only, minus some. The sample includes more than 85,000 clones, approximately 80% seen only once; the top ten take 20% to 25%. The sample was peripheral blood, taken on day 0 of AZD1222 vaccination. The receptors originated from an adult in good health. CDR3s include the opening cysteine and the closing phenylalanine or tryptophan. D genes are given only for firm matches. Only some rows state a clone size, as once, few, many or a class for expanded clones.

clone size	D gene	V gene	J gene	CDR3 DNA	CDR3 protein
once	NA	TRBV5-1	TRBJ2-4	TGCGCCAGCAGCTTGCCGAGGGGAGGTACCAAAAACATTCAGTACTTC	CASSLPRGGTKNIQYF
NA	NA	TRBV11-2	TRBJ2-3	TGTGCCAGCAGCTTAATGGATGCAGATACGCAGTATTTT	CASSLMDADTQYF
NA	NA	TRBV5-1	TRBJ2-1	TGCGCCAGCAGCTTTGGCCCAGACAGTTACAATGAGCAGTTCTTC	CASSFGPDSYNEQFF
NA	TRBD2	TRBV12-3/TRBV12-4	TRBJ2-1	TGTGCCAGCAGGACTAGCGGACAGTTAGAGCAGTTCTTC	CASRTSGQLEQFF
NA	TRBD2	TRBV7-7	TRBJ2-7	TGTGCTAGCAGCTTAGGCGTCCTAGCGGGAGGGCCATACGAGCAGTACTTC	CASSLGVLAGGPYEQYF
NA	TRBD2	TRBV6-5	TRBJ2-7	TGTGCCACCCGGACTAGCGGCTACGAGCAGTACTTC	CATRTSGYEQYF
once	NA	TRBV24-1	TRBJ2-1	TGTGCCACCAGTGACTTCGGACAGCGCTCCTACAATGAGCAGTTCTTC	CATSDFGQRSYNEQFF
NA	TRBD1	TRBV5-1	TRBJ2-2	TGCGCCAGCAGCGCACAGGGGAAGGTCACCGGGGAGCTGTTTTTT	CASSAQGKVTGELFF
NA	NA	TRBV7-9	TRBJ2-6	TGTGCCAGCAGCTTAACTCAGGGTTACTCTGGGGCCAACGTCCTGACTTTC	CASSLTQGYSGANVLTF
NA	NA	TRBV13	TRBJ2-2	TGTGCCAGCAGCTTACGCGGCACCGGGGAGCTGTTTTTT	CASSLRGTGELFF
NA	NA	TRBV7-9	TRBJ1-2	TGTGCCAGCAGCTCCCGGGCCCCACTAGACTATGGCTACACCTTC	CASSSRAPLDYGYTF
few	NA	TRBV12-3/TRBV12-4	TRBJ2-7	TGTGCCAGCAGTTACGGGAGTGTGGGCGAGCAGTACTTC	CASSYGSVGEQYF